The entry below gives a single T cell receptor beta chain sequence along with its context. This specimen comes from a study of blood T cell repertoires in COVID-19. Overall study: Spain, Italy and the United States supplied samples that represented acute and convalescent COVID-19.

The study recruited people aged about 18 to 89 years across approximately 24 US areas. Participant-reported clinical history was the basis for cohort assignment. Two consecutive negative NP/OP PCR tests, clearance, or resolved symptoms defined Cohort 3 recovery. Between the trimmed V and J ends, which lost 5 bases and 3 bases, there was a span of 17 bases. Germline-derived CDR1 and CDR2 are SGHTA and FQGNSA. CDR3 length: 16 residues. Some clones are missing from TCRdb's copy, which holds only in-frame ones; the method was immunoSEQ multiplex PCR. The sample lists about 270,000 clones, 86% occurring once.

The TCR originated in a woman between 18 and 29 years old who had recovered from COVID-19. The sequenced sample consisted of PBMCs or T cells enriched from blood (not recorded which). The V gene is TRBV7-2, the J gene TRBJ1-5; no clear D. CDR3 DNA: TGTGCCAGCAGCCCTGCAACGAGGGTCTACAATCAGCCCCAGCATTTT. Amino acids: CASSPATRVYNQPQHF.